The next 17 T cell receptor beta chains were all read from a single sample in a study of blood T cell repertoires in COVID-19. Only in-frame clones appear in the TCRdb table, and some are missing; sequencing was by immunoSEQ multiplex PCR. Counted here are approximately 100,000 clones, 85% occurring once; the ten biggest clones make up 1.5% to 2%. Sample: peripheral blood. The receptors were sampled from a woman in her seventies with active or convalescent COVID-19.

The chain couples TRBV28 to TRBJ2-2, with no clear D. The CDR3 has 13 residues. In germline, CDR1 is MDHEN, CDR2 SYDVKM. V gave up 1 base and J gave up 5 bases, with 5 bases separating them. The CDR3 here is CASSLFGTGELFF. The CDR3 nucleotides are TGTGCCAGCAGTTTATTCGGGACCGGGGAGCTGTTTTTT.

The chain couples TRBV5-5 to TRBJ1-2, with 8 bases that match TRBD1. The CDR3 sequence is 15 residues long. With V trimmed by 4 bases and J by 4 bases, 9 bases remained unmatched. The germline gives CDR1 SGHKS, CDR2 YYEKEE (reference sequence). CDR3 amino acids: CASSPRTGKGYGYTF. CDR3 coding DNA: TGTGCCAGCAGCCCCCGGACAGGGAAGGGCTATGGCTACACCTTC.

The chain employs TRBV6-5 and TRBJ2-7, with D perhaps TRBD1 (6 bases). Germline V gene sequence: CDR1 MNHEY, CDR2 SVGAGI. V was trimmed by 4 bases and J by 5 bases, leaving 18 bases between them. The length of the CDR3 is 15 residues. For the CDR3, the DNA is TGTGCCAGCAGTTCCTCACAGGGATTGGAGAACGAGCAGTACTTC. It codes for CASSSSQGLENEQYF.

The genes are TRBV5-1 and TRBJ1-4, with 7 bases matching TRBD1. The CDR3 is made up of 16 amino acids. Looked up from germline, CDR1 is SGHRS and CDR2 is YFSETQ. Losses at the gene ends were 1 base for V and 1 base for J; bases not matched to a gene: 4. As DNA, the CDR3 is TGCGCCAGCAGCTTGCTTGGGACAGAAACTAATGAAAAACTGTTTTTT. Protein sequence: CASSLLGTETNEKLFF.

The CDR3 nucleotides read TGTGCCACCAGTGACCCCCGGACAGGCGGGGAGACCCAGTACTTC. Translating it yields CATSDPRTGGETQYF. This sequence joins TRBV24-1 and TRBJ2-5; 7 nucleotides agree with TRBD1. The CDR3 contains 15 residues. Germline V gives CDR1 KGHDR, CDR2 SFDVKD. After removal of 4 bases from V and 5 bases from J, the junction contained 9 bases not matched to a gene.

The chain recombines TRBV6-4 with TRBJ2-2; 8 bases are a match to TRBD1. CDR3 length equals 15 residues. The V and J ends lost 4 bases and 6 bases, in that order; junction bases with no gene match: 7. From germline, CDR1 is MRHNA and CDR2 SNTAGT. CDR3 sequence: CASSASGGFAGELFF. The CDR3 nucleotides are TGTGCCAGCAGTGCCTCAGGGGGCTTCGCCGGGGAGCTGTTTTTT.

As DNA, the CDR3 is TGTGCCAGCAGGCTACAGGGTCGCAATCAGCCCCAGCATTTT. Its translation is CASRLQGRNQPQHF. The V call is TRBV27, the J call TRBJ1-5; D is perhaps TRBD1 (6 bases). Deletions cut 6 bases from V and 2 bases from J, with 11 bases between. CDR1 is MNHEY, CDR2 SMNVEV, per germline (reference sequence). This CDR3 is built from 14 residues.

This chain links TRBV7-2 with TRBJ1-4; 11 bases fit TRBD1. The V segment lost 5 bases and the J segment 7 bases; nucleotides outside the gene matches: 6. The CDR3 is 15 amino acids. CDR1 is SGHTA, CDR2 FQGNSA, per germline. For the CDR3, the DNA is TGTGCCAGCAGCCTGATAGGGACAGGGGGTGAAAAACTGTTTTTT. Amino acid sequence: CASSLIGTGGEKLFF.

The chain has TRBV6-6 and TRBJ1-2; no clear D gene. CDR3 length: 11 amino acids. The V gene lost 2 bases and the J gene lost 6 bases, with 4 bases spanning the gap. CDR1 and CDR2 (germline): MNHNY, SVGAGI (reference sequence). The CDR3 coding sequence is TGTGCCAGCAGTTACCAGAATGGCTACACCTTC. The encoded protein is CASSYQNGYTF.

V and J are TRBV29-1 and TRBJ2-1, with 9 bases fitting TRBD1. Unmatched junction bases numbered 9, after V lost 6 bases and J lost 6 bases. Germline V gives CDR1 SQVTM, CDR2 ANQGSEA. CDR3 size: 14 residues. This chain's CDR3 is CSVGRDREGNEQFF. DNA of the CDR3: TGCAGCGTGGGACGGGACAGGGAGGGCAATGAGCAGTTCTTC.

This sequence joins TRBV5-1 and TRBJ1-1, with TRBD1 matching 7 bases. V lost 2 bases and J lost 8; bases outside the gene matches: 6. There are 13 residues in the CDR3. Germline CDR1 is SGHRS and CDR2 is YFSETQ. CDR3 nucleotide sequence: TGCGCCAGCAGCTTCAGTCCGGACAGGGAAGCTTTCTTT. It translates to CASSFSPDREAFF.

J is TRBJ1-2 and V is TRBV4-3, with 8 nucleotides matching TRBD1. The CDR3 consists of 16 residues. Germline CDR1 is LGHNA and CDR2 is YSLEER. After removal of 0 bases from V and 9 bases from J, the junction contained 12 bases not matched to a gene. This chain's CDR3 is CASSQDLQGALFSYTF. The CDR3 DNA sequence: TGCGCCAGCAGCCAAGATTTGCAGGGGGCTTTGTTTAGCTACACCTTC.

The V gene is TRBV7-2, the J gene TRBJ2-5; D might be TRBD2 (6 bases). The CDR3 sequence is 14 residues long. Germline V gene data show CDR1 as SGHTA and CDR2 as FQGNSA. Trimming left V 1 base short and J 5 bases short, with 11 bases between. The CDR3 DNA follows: TGTGCCAGCAGCTTAGGTTGGGGGAGGGAGACCCAGTACTTC. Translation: CASSLGWGRETQYF.

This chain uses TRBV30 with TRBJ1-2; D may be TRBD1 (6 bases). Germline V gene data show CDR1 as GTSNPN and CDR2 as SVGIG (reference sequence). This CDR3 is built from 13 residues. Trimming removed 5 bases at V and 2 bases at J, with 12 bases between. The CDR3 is CAWEQGGNYGYTF. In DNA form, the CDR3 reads TGTGCCTGGGAACAGGGCGGGAACTATGGCTACACCTTC.

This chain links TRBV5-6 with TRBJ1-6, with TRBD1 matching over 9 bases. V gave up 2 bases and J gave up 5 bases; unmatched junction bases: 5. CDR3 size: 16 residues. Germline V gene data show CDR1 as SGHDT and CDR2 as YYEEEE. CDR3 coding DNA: TGTGCCAGCAGCTTAGGTGGGACAGGGAATAATTCACCCCTCCACTTT. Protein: CASSLGGTGNNSPLHF.

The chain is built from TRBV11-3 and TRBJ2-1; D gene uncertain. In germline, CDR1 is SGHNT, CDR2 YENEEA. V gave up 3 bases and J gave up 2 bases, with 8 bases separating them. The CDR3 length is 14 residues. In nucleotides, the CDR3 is TGTGCCAGCAGCTTTGGTCTAACCTACAATGAGCAGTTCTTC. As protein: CASSFGLTYNEQFF.

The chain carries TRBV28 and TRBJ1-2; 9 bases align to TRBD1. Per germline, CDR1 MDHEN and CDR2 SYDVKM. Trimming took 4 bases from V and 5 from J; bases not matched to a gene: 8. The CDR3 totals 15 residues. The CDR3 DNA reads TGTGCCAGCAGTTCGCTGGACAGGGGAGGGTATGGCTACACCTTC. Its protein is CASSSLDRGGYGYTF.